The next 19 T cell receptor beta chains were all read from a single sample in a study of beta chain features in type 1 diabetes. cDNA synthesis used the whole RNA isolate, giving expressed TCRB sequences. TCRdb's copy holds only in-frame clones and misses some; the assay was immunoSEQ multiplex PCR. The sample carries under 550,000 clones, 9.5% to 12% recorded once. Material for sequencing was naive CD4+ T cells from blood. The receptors shown here come from a woman aged 18-30 years in good health.

The sample holds a few counts of this clone. The chain has TRBV19 and TRBJ2-3, with D perhaps matching TRBD2 (6 bases). CDR1 is LNHDA, CDR2 SQIVND, per germline (reference sequence). The CDR3 extends over 15 amino acids. Trimming removed 6 bases at V and 2 bases at J, with 15 bases between. In DNA, the CDR3 is TGTGCCAGTAGCCGCAGTGGCGGGGCCACAGATACGCAGTATTTT. Translating gives CASSRSGGATDTQYF.

This clone was seen only a few times. The chain uses TRBV4-3 and TRBJ2-1; D may match TRBD1 or TRBD2 (5 bases each). Germline V CDR1 and CDR2: LGHNA, YSLEER. The CDR3 totals 13 residues. V was trimmed by 2 bases and J by 11 bases, leaving 13 bases between them. Written as DNA, the CDR3 is TGCGCCAGCAGCCAAAACGGGGCTAGGAAGCAGTTCTTC. This sequence encodes CASSQNGARKQFF.

This clone was seen more than once but under ten times. This sample includes further DNA sequences coding for the same CDR3. The chain joins TRBV28 to TRBJ2-1; D uncertain. The CDR3 extends over 12 amino acids. Per germline, CDR1 MDHEN and CDR2 SYDVKM. V lost 3 bases, J lost 2 bases, and 2 bases lay in between. CDR3 region: CASSLPYNEQFF. CDR3 nucleotide sequence: TGTGCCAGCAGTTTGCCCTACAATGAGCAGTTCTTC.

This clone was found a few times. The chain carries TRBV4-1 and TRBJ1-1; 9 nucleotides agree with TRBD1. The V gene's germline CDR1 is MGHRA and CDR2 YSYEKL. CDR3 length: 15 residues. Trimming took 3 bases from V and 5 from J; bases not matched to a gene: 7. The CDR3 nucleotides are TGCGCCAGCAGCCATAGGACAGGGGTGTGGACTGAAGCTTTCTTT. This translates into CASSHRTGVWTEAFF.

The chain employs TRBV11-2 and TRBJ2-7; perhaps TRBD2 as D (5 bases). Between the trimmed V and J ends, which lost 5 bases and 3 bases, there was a span of 14 bases. CDR1 SGHAT and CDR2 FQNNGV come from the germline V gene. The CDR3 contains 14 residues. The chain's CDR3 is CASSVGLASYEQYV. DNA of the CDR3: TGTGCCAGCAGCGTCGGACTTGCGAGCTACGAGCAGTACGTC.

CDR3 coding DNA: TGTGCCAGCAGCTTAATACACCTCAATGAGCAGTTCTTC. Its protein is CASSLIHLNEQFF. The chain combines TRBV7-8 with TRBJ2-1; D gene ambiguous. V lost 2 bases and J lost 6, with 8 bases in between. Per the germline V gene, CDR1 is SGHVS and CDR2 is FQNEAQ. This CDR3 is 13 amino acids long.

A few counts support this clone. The V and J genes are TRBV28 and TRBJ2-7; tentative D call: TRBD1 (5 bases). Trimming removed 6 bases from V and 1 base from J, with 10 bases in between. CDR1 is MDHEN, CDR2 SYDVKM, per germline. This CDR3 comprises 13 residues. DNA for the CDR3: TGTGCCAGCAGGACAGACAATTCCTACGAGCAGTACGTC. As protein: CASRTDNSYEQYV.

This clone occurred a few times. The J gene is TRBJ1-1, the V gene TRBV5-1; no definite D call. CDR3 length: 13 residues. V was trimmed by 5 bases and J by 4 bases, leaving 12 bases between them. Germline loops: CDR1 SGHRS, CDR2 YFSETQ. As DNA, the CDR3 is TGCGCCAGCAGGGCCCCCGCGGGCACTGAAGCTTTCTTT. It codes for CASRAPAGTEAFF.

The CDR3, as DNA: TGTGCCAGCCCTCGACAGGGGACCTACGAGCAGTACTTC. The encoded protein is CASPRQGTYEQYF. The chain joins TRBV27 to TRBJ2-7; TRBD1 aligns across 8 bases. The CDR3 is 13 amino acids. CDR1 and CDR2 from the germline V gene are MNHEY and SMNVEV (reference sequence). J lost 2 bases, V lost 8 bases, and 5 bases had no gene match.

V usage is TRBV10-3 and J usage is TRBJ2-7; no firm D call. Germline loops: CDR1 ENHRY, CDR2 SYGVKD. V shed 4 bases and J shed 4 bases, with 14 bases lying between them. The CDR3 is made up of 14 amino acids. The CDR3, as DNA: TGTGCCATCAGTGCCCAGAGCTCGCAGTACGAGCAGTACGTC. Its protein is CAISAQSSQYEQYV.

The sample holds a few counts of this clone. This chain connects TRBV28 to TRBJ1-2; 7 bases are shared with TRBD1. In germline, CDR1 is MDHEN, CDR2 SYDVKM. This CDR3 spans 13 amino acids. V was clipped by 6 bases and J by 0 bases; unmatched bases: 1. As DNA, the CDR3 is TGTGCCAGCAGAACAGGGGCTAACTATGGCTACACCTTC. Residues: CASRTGANYGYTF.

This clone was recorded a few times. This chain uses TRBV9 with TRBJ2-5; D possibly matches TRBD1 or TRBD2 (6 bases each). The CDR3 is 14 amino acids. Germline CDR1 and CDR2: SGDLS and YYNGEE. V lost 4 bases, J lost 5 bases, and 15 bases lay in between. CDR3 loop: CASSLSGGGETQYF. The CDR3 DNA reads TGTGCCAGCAGCCTTTCCGGGGGCGGGGAGACCCAGTACTTC. Together with reference TRBV9 and TRBJ2-5, the CDR3 gives the full variable domain: DSGVTQTPKHLITATGQRVTLRCSPRSGDLSVYWYQQSLDQGLQFLIQYYNGEERAKGNILERFSAQQFPDLHSELNLSSLELGDSALYFCASSLSGGGETQYFGPGTRLLVL.

A few counts support this clone. The chain uses TRBV6-1 and TRBJ1-2, with a tentative D call TRBD1 (6 bases). CDR1 and CDR2 from the germline V gene are MNHNS and SASEGT. The CDR3 consists of 15 residues. V was pared by 0 bases and J by 2 bases, with 10 bases between. The CDR3 region is CASSEASTGNYGYTF. In DNA form, the CDR3 reads TGTGCCAGCAGTGAAGCGTCGACAGGAAACTATGGCTACACCTTC.

In its sample, this clone was seen a few times. The chain uses TRBV10-3 and TRBJ1-4; the match to TRBD1 covers 7 bases. Germline V lookup: CDR1 ENHRY, CDR2 SYGVKD. This CDR3 comprises 14 residues. Trimming took 3 bases from V and 7 from J; bases not matched to a gene: 5. Here the CDR3 DNA reads TGTGCCATCAGTGACGACAGGGAGGGTGAAAAACTGTTTTTT. Residues: CAISDDREGEKLFF.

J is TRBJ2-2 and V is TRBV6-5; 10 nucleotides line up with TRBD1. V was clipped by 10 bases and J by 3 bases; unmatched bases: 8. This CDR3 contains 15 residues. Germline CDR1 is MNHEY and CDR2 is SVGAGI. This chain's CDR3 is CAIGSDRGHTGELFF. CDR3 sequence (DNA): TGTGCCATCGGATCTGACAGGGGGCACACCGGGGAGCTGTTTTTT.

V usage is TRBV9 and J usage is TRBJ1-2; 7 bases are a match to TRBD1. The V segment lost 4 bases and the J segment 0 bases; nucleotides outside the gene matches: 6. CDR1 is SGDLS, CDR2 YYNGEE, per germline. This CDR3 has 15 amino acids. CDR3 bases: TGTGCCAGCAGCCCGACAGGGAAGTCTAACTATGGCTACACCTTC. Its translation: CASSPTGKSNYGYTF. Supplemented by reference TRBV9 and TRBJ1-2, the full variable domain reads DSGVTQTPKHLITATGQRVTLRCSPRSGDLSVYWYQQSLDQGLQFLIQYYNGEERAKGNILERFSAQQFPDLHSELNLSSLELGDSALYFCASSPTGKSNYGYTFGSGTRLTVV.

V is TRBV15 and J is TRBJ2-5; possibly TRBD2 for D (6 bases). The germline V gene encodes CDR1 LNHNV and CDR2 YYDKDF (reference sequence). The CDR3 is made up of 17 amino acids. Trimming removed 0 bases from V and 3 bases from J, with 17 bases in between. The CDR3 protein is CATSREGKTSSKETQYF. In DNA form, the CDR3 reads TGTGCCACCAGCAGAGAGGGGAAGACTAGTTCGAAAGAGACCCAGTACTTC.

The rearrangement links TRBV5-1 to TRBJ2-5, with TRBD2 identical over 15 bases. CDR3 size: 19 residues. Trimming cost V 0 bases and J 5 bases; bases outside gene matches: 11. Germline CDR1 SGHRS, CDR2 YFSETQ. CDR3: CASSLESVGLAGGGETQYF. The CDR3 DNA reads as TGCGCCAGCAGCTTGGAATCCGTGGGACTAGCGGGAGGAGGGGAGACCCAGTACTTC. The full variable domain, rest sourced from reference TRBV5-1 and TRBJ2-5, is KAGVTQTPRYLIKTRGQQVTLSCSPISGHRSVSWYQQTPGQGLQFLFEYFSETQRNKGNFPGRFSGRQFSNSRSEMNVSTLELGDSALYLCASSLESVGLAGGGETQYFGPGTRLLVL.

The chain employs TRBV7-2 and TRBJ2-7, with TRBD1 matching over 9 bases. This CDR3 has 16 residues. J lost 3 bases, V lost 0 bases, and 6 bases had no gene match. From germline, CDR1 is SGHTA and CDR2 FQGNSA. CDR3 DNA: TGTGCCAGCAGCTTAGCCGGGACAGGGCTAAACTACGAGCAGTACTTC. Translating gives CASSLAGTGLNYEQYF.